The following is a T cell receptor (beta chain) sequence with its context. This record comes from a study of glioma-infiltrating T cells after dendritic cell vaccination. Across the study: Three intradermal dendritic cell vaccine injections were given every two weeks.

The primer mix had 60 V beta and 13 J beta primers. Measured with immunoSEQ multiplex PCR; TCRdb has only the in-frame clones, and not every one. The sample records 50,000 to 70,000 clones, about 80% being singletons. Documented time point: after dendritic cell vaccination, including at tumor progression/relapse. The material sequenced was blood, taken after dendritic cell vaccination. The sequence was obtained from a human donor with glioblastoma.

DNA of the CDR3: TGTGCCAGCAGTGACCCAAGGAGAGTAGGCTACACCTTC. Protein: CASSDPRRVGYTF. The genes are TRBV6-4 and TRBJ1-2; D uncertain. The V gene lost 2 bases and the J gene lost 8 bases, with 12 bases spanning the gap. The CDR3 extends over 13 amino acids. Germline V lookup: CDR1 MRHNA, CDR2 SNTAGT.